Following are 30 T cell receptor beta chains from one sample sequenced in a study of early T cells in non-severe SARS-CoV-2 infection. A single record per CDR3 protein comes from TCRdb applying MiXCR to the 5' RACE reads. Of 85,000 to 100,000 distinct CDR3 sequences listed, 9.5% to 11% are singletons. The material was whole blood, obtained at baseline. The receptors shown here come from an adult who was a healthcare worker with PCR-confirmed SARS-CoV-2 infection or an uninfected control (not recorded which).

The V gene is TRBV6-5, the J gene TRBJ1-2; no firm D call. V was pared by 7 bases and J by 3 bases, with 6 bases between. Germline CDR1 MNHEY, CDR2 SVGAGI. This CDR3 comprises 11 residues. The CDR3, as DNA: TGTGCCAGCAAAACTCACTATGGCTACACCTTC. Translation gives CASKTHYGYTF.

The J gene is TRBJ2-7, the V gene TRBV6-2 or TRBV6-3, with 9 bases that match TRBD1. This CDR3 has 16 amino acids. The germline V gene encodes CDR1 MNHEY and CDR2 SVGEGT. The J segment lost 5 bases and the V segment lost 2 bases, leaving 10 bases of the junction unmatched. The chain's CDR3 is CASSYGNRGRLDEQYF. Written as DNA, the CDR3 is TGTGCCAGCAGTTACGGAAACAGGGGGCGCTTGGACGAGCAGTACTTC.

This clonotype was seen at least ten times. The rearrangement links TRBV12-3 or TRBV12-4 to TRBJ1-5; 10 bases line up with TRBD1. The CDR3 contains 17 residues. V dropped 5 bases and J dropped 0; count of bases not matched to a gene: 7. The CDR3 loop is CASSPGTGVNSNQPQHF. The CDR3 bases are TGTGCCAGCAGTCCTGGGACAGGGGTGAATAGCAATCAGCCCCAGCATTTT.

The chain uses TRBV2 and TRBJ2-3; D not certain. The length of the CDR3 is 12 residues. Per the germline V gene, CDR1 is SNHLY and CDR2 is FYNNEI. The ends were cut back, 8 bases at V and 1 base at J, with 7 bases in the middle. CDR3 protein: CASDRRTDTQYF. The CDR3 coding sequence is TGTGCCAGCGACCGGCGCACAGATACGCAGTATTTT.

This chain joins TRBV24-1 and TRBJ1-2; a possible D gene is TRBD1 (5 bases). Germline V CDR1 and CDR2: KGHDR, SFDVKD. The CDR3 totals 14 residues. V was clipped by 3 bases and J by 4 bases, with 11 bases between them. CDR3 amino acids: CATSDAGTSYGYTF. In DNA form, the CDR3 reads TGTGCCACCAGTGATGCCGGGACGAGCTATGGCTACACCTTC.

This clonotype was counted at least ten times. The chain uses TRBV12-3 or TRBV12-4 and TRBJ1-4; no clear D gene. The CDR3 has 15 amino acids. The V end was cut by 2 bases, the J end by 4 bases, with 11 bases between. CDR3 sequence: CASSLIVGINEKLFF. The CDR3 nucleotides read TGTGCCAGCAGTTTAATTGTCGGGATTAATGAAAAACTGTTTTTT.

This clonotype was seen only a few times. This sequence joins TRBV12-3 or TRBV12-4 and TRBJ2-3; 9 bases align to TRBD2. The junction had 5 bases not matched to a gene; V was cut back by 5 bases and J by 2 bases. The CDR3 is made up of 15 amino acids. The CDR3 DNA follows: TGTGCCAGCAGTCCTTCTAGCGGGGACACAGATACGCAGTATTTT. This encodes CASSPSSGDTDTQYF.

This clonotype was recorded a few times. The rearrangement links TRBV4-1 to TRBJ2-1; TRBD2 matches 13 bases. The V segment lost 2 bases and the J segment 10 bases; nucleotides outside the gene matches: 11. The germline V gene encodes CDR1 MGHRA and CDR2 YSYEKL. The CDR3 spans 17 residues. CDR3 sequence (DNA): TGCGCCAGCAGCCAAACCGGGACTAGCGGGACAAACGGGGAGCAGTTCTTC. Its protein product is CASSQTGTSGTNGEQFF.

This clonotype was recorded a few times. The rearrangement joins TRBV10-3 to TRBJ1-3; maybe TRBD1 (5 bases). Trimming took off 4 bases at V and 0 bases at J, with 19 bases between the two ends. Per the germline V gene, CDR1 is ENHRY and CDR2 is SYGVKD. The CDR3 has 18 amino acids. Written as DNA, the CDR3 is TGTGCCATCAGTGGACCCTCCGAGGGACTGTCCTCTGGAAACACCATATATTTT. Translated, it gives CAISGPSEGLSSGNTIYF.

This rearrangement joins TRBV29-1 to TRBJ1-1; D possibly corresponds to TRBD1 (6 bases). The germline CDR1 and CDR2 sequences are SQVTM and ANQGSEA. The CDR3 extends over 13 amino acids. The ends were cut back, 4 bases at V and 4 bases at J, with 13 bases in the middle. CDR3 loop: CSVGGRTATEAFF. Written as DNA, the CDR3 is TGCAGCGTTGGGGGCAGGACAGCCACTGAAGCTTTCTTT.

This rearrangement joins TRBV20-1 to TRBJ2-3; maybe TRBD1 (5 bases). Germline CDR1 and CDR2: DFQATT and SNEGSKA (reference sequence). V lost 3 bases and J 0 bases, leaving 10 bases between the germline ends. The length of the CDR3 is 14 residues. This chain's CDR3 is CSARGPVSTDTQYF. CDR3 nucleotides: TGCAGTGCTAGGGGGCCCGTTAGCACAGATACGCAGTATTTT.

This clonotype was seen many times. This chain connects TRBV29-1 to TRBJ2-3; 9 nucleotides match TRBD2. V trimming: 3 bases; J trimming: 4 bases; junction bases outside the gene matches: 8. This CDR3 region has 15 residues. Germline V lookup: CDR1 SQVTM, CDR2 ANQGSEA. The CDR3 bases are TGCAGCGTTGAGTTTAGCGGGGGAGCCCCAGATACGCAGTATTTT. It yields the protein CSVEFSGGAPDTQYF.

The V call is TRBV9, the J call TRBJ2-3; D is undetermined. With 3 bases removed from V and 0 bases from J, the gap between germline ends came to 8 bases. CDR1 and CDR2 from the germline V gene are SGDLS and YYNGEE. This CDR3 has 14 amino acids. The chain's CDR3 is CASSAFHSTDTQYF. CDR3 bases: TGTGCCAGCAGCGCTTTTCATAGCACAGATACGCAGTATTTT.

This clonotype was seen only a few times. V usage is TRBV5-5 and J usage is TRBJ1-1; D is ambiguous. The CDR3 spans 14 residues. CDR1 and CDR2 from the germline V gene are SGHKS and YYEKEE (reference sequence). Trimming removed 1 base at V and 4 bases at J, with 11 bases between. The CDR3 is CASSLSEHGTEAFF. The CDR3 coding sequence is TGTGCCAGCAGCTTGTCAGAACATGGCACTGAAGCTTTCTTT.

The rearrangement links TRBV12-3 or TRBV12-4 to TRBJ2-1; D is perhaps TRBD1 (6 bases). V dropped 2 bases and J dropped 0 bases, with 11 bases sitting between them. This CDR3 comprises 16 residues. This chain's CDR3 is CASSLQGMVSYNEQFF. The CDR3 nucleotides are TGTGCCAGCAGTTTACAGGGGATGGTCTCCTACAATGAGCAGTTCTTC.

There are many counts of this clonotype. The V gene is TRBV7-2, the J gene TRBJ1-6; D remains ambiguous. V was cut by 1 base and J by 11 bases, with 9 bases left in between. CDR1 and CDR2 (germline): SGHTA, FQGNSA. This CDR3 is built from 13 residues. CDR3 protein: CASSLDEETPLHF. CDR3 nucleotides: TGTGCCAGCAGCTTAGACGAAGAGACACCCCTCCACTTT.

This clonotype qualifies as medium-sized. The CDR3 loop is CASTSGEIGELFF. CDR3 in DNA: TGTGCCAGCACTAGCGGTGAGATCGGGGAGCTGTTTTTT. The J gene is TRBJ2-2, the V gene TRBV2; 7 nucleotides align to TRBD2. CDR3 length: 13 amino acids. CDR1 is SNHLY and CDR2 is FYNNEI in the germline V gene. The V gene end was trimmed by 7 bases and the J gene end by 7 bases; junction bases not matched to a gene: 6.

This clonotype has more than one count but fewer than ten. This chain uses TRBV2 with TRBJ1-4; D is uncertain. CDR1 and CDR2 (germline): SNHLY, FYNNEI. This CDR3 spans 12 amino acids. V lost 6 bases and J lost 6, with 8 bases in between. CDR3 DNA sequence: TGTGCCAGCAGCGCGCCAGATGAAAAACTGTTTTTT. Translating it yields CASSAPDEKLFF.

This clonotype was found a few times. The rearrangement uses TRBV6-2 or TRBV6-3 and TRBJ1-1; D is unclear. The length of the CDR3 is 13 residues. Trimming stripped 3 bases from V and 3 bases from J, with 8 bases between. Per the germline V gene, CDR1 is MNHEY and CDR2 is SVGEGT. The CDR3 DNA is TGTGCCAGCAGTTATGAGGCGGACACTGAAGCTTTCTTT. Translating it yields CASSYEADTEAFF.

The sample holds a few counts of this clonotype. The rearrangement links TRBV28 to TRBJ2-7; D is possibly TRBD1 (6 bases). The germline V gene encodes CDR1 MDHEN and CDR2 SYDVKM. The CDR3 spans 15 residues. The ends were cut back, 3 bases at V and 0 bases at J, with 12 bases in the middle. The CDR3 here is CASSLRTVSSYEQYF. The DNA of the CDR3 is TGTGCCAGCAGTTTGCGGACAGTCAGCTCCTACGAGCAGTACTTC.

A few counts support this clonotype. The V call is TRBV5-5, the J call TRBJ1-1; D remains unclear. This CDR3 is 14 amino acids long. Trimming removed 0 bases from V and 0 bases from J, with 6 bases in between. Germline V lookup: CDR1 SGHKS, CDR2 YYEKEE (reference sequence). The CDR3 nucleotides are TGTGCCAGCAGCTTGGAGGCAGTGAACACTGAAGCTTTCTTT. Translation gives CASSLEAVNTEAFF.

CDR3 bases: TGCAGCGTGGGAGGGACGGGTGGAAACACCATATATTTT. Translation gives CSVGGTGGNTIYF. The genes are TRBV29-1 and TRBJ1-3, with a possible D match to TRBD1 (5 bases). Trimming left V 6 bases short and J 3 bases short, with 12 bases between. The CDR3 length is 13 residues. Germline V lookup: CDR1 SQVTM, CDR2 ANQGSEA.

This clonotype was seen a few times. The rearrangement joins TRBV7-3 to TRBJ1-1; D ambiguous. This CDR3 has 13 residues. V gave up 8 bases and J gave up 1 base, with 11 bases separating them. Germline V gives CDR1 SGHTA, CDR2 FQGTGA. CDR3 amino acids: CASAEGRNTEAFF. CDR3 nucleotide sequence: TGTGCCAGCGCAGAAGGCCGGAACACTGAAGCTTTCTTT. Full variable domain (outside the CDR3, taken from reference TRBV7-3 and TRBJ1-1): GAGVSQTPSNKVTEKGKYVELRCDPISGHTALYWYRQSLGQGPEFLIYFQGTGAADDSGLPNDRFFAVRPEGSVSTLKIQRTERGDSAVYLCASAEGRNTEAFFGQGTRLTVV.

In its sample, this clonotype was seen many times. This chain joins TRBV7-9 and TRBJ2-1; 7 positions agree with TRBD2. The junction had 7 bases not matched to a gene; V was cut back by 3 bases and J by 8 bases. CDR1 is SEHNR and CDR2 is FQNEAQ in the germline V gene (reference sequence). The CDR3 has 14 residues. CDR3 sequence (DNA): TGTGCCAGCAGCTTTGGCGGGAGCGTGGATGAGCAGTTCTTC. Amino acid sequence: CASSFGGSVDEQFF.

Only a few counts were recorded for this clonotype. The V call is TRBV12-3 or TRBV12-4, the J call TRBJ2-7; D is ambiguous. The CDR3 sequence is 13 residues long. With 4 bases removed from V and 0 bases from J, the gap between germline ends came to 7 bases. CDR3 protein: CASSSGISYEQYF. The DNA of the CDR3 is TGTGCCAGCAGTTCAGGTATCTCCTACGAGCAGTACTTC.

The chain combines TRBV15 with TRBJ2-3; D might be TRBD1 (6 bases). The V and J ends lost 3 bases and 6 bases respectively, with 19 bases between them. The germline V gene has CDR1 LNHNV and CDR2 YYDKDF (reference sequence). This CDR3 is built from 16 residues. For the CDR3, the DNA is TGTGCCACCAGCAGCCTAACCGGGACACCCGCGGATACGCAGTATTTT. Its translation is CATSSLTGTPADTQYF.

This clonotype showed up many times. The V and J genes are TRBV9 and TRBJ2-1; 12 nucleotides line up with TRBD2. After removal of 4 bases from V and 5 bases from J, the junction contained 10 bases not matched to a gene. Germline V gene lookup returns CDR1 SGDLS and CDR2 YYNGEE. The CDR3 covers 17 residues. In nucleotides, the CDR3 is TGTGCCAGCAGCCGCTCGGCTAGCGGGAGGGTCGACAATGAGCAGTTCTTC. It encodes CASSRSASGRVDNEQFF.

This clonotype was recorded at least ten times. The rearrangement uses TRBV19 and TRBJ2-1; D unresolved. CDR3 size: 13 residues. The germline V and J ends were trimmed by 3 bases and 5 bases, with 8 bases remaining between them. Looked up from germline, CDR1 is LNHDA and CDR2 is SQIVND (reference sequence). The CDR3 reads CASSIWTDNEQFF. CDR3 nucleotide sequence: TGTGCCAGTAGTATTTGGACCGACAATGAGCAGTTCTTC.

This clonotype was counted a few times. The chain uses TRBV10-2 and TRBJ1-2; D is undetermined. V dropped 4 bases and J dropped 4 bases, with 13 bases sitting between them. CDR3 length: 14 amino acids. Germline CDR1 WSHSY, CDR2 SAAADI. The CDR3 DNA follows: TGCGCCAGCAGTGCTGCCAGCTTGATCTATGGCTACACCTTC. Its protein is CASSAASLIYGYTF.

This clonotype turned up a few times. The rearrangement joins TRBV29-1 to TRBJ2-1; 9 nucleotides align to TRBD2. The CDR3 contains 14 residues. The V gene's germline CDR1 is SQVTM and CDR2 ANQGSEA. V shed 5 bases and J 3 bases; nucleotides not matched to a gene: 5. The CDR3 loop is CSVPTREGYNEQFF. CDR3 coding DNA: TGCAGCGTTCCGACGCGGGAGGGCTACAATGAGCAGTTCTTC.